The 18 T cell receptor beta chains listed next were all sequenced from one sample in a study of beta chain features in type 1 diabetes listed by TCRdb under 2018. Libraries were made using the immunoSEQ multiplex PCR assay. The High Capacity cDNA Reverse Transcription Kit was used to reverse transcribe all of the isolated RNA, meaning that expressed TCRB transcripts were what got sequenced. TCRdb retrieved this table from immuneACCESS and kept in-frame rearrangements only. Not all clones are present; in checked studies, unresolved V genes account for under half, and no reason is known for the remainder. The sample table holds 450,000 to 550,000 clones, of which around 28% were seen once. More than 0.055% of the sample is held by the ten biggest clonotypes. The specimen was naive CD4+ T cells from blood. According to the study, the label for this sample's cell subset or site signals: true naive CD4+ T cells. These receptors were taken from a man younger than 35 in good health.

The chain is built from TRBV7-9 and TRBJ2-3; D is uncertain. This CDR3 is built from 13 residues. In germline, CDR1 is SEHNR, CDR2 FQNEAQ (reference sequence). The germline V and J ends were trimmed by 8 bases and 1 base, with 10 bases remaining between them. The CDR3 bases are TGTGCCAGCTCGGACGGGCGCACAGATACGCAGTATTTT. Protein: CASSDGRTDTQYF.

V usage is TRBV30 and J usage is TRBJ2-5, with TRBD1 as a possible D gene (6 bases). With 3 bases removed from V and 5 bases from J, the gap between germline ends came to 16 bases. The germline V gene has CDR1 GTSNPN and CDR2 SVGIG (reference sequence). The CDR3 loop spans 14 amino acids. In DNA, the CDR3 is TGTGCCTGGAGGGGGTCCCAGGGGCAGGAGACCCAGTACTTC. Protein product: CAWRGSQGQETQYF.

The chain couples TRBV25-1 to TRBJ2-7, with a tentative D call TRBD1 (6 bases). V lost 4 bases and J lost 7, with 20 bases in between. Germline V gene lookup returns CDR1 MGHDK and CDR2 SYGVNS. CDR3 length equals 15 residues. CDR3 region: CASSGTLSQGYEQYF. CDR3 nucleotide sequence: TGTGCCAGCAGTGGAACTTTATCACAGGGTTATGAGCAGTACTTC.

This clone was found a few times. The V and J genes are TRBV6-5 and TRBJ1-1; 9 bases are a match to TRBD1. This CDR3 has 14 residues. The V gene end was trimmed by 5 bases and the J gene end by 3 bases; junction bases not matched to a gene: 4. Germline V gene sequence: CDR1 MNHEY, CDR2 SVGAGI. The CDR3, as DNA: TGTGCCAGCAGTCCACGACAGGGGGACACTGAAGCTTTCTTT. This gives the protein CASSPRQGDTEAFF.

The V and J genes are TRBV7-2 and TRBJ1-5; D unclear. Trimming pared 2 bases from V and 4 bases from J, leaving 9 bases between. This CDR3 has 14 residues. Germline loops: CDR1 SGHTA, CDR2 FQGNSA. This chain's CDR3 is CASSLRLINQPQHF. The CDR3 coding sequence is TGTGCCAGCAGCTTACGGCTTATTAATCAGCCCCAGCATTTT.

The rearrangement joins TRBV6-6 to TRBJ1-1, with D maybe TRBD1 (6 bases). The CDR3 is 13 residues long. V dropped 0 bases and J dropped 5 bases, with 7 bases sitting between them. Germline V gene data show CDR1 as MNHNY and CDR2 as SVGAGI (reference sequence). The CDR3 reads CASSYSTGTEAFF. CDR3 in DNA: TGTGCCAGCAGTTACTCGACAGGAACTGAAGCTTTCTTT.

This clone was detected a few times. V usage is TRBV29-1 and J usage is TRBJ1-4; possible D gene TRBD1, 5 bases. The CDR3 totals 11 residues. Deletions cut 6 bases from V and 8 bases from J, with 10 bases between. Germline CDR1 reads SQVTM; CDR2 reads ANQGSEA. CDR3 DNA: TGCAGCGTCCAGCGGACAGAAAAACTGTTTTTT. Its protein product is CSVQRTEKLFF.

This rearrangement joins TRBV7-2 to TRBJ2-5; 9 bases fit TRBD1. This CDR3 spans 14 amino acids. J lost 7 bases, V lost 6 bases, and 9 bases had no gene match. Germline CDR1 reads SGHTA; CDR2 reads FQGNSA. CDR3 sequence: CASRARDRDGTQYF. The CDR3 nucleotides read TGTGCCAGCAGGGCCCGGGACAGGGATGGGACCCAGTACTTC.

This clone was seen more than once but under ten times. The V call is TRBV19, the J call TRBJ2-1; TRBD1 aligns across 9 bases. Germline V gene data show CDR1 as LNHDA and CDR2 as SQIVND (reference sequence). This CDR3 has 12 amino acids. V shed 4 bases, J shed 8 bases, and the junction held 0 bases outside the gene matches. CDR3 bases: TGTGCCAGTAGTAGACAGGGGGATGAGCAGTTCTTC. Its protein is CASSRQGDEQFF.

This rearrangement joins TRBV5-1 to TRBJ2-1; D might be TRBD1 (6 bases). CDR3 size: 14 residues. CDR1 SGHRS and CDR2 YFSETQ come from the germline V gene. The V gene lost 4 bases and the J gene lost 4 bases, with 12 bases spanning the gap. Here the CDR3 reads CASSAGTSYNEQFF. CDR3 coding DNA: TGCGCCAGCAGCGCCGGGACATCGTACAATGAGCAGTTCTTC.

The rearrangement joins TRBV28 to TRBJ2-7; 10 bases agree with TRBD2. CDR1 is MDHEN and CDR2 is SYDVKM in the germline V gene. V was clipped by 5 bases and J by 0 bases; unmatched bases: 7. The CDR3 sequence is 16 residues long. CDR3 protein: CASSPGTSESSYEQYF. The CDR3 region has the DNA TGTGCCAGCAGTCCCGGGACTAGCGAGAGCTCCTACGAGCAGTACTTC.

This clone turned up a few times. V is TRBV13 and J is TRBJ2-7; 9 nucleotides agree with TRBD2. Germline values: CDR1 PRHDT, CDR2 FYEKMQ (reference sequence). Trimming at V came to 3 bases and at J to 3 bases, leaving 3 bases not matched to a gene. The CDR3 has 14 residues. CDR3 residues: CASSFSGRHYEQYF. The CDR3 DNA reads TGTGCCAGCAGCTTTAGCGGGAGACACTACGAGCAGTACTTC.

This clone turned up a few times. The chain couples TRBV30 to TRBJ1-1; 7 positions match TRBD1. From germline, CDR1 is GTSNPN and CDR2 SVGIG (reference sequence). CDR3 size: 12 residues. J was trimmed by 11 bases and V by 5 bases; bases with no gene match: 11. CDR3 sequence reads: CAWEPGGIRAFF. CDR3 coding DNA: TGTGCCTGGGAGCCAGGGGGGATAAGGGCTTTCTTT.

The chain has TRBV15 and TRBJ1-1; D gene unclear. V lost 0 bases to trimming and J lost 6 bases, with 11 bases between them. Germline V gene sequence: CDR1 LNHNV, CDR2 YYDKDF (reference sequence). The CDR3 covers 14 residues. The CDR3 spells CATSRDRNPAEAFF. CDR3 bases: TGTGCCACCAGCAGAGATCGGAACCCGGCTGAAGCTTTCTTT.

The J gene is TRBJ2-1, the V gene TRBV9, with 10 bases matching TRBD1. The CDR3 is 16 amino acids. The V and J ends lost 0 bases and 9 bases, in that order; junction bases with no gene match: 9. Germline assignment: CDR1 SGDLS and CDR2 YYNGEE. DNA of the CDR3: TGTGCCAGCAGCGTAGCTAGGGACAGGGGTTACGGTGAGCAGTTCTTC. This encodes CASSVARDRGYGEQFF.

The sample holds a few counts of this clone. CDR3 nucleotide sequence: TGTGCCAGCAGCCGACCCCCGGGGGAGCTGTTTTTT. Translating it yields CASSRPPGELFF. The V gene is TRBV7-2, the J gene TRBJ2-2; D unclear. Germline loops: CDR1 SGHTA, CDR2 FQGNSA. V gave up 5 bases and J gave up 8 bases, with 9 bases separating them. This CDR3 region has 12 residues.

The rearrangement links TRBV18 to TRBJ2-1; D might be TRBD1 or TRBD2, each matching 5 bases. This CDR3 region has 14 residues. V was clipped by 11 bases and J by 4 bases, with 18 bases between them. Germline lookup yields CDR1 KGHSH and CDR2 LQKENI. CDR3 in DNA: TGTGCCTCCTTCCCGGGACCGAATTACAATGAGCAGTTCTTC. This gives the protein CASFPGPNYNEQFF.

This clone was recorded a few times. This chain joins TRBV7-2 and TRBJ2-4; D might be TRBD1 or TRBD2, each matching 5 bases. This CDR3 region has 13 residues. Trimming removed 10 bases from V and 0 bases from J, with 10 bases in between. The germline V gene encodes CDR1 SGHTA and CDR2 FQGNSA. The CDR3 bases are TGTGCCAACCATGGGGGAGCCAAAAACATTCAGTACTTC. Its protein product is CANHGGAKNIQYF.